What follows are 21 T cell receptor beta chains derived from one specimen sequenced in a study of blood T cell repertoires in COVID-19. The method was immunoSEQ multiplex PCR; TCRdb's version includes in-frame clones alone and lacks a portion of them. The sample has some 140,000 clones, roughly 78% seen once. The specimen sequenced was peripheral blood. The receptors originated from a man in his sixties with acute or convalescent COVID-19.

The CDR3 loop is CASSFPLQRTNTGELFF. The CDR3 DNA reads TGTGCCAGCAGTTTCCCCCTCCAGCGTACGAACACCGGGGAGCTGTTTTTT. This sequence joins TRBV6-2 or TRBV6-3 and TRBJ2-2; D unclear. The CDR3 is made up of 17 amino acids. The ends were cut back, 4 bases at V and 0 bases at J, with 15 bases in the middle. CDR1 MNHEY and CDR2 SVGEGT come from the germline V gene.

The rearrangement uses TRBV4-2 and TRBJ1-1, with TRBD1 matching 7 bases. Trimming at V came to 0 bases and at J to 3 bases, leaving 7 bases not matched to a gene. Germline V gene data show CDR1 as LGHNA and CDR2 as YNFKEQ. The CDR3 has 16 amino acids. CDR3: CASSQDGRGLYTEAFF. CDR3 bases: TGTGCCAGCAGCCAAGATGGAAGGGGGCTTTACACTGAAGCTTTCTTT.

This clone occurred once. J is TRBJ2-5 and V is TRBV24-1; 8 bases line up with TRBD1. CDR3 length equals 16 residues. The ends lost 3 bases at V and 4 bases at J; junction bases unmatched: 9. CDR1 and CDR2 from the germline V gene are KGHDR and SFDVKD. The CDR3 bases are TGTGCCACCAGTGATACCCAGGCAGGGGGCCGAGAGACCCAGTACTTC. This sequence encodes CATSDTQAGGRETQYF.

Only a few counts were recorded for this clone. The rearrangement uses TRBV18 and TRBJ2-3; D remains unclear. The germline gives CDR1 KGHSH, CDR2 LQKENI. This CDR3 spans 14 amino acids. V lost 3 bases, J lost 0 bases, and 7 bases lay in between. The DNA of the CDR3 is TGTGCCAGCTCACCCACTGCTAGCACAGATACGCAGTATTTT. This encodes CASSPTASTDTQYF.

The chain recombines TRBV9 with TRBJ2-7, with TRBD2 matching 9 bases. The CDR3 totals 19 residues. Trimming took 4 bases from V and 4 from J; bases not matched to a gene: 21. Germline-derived CDR1 and CDR2 are SGDLS and YYNGEE. The CDR3 region is CASSPRGNSGSLLLYEQYF. The CDR3 region has the DNA TGTGCCAGCAGCCCCCGGGGGAATAGCGGGAGCCTACTCCTTTACGAGCAGTACTTC.

This clone has more than one count but fewer than ten. The CDR3 DNA is TGTGCCAGCAGCCACTCGACTCGGTACAATGAGCAGTTCTTC. Amino acids: CASSHSTRYNEQFF. The V gene is TRBV6-2 or TRBV6-3, the J gene TRBJ2-1; no definite D call. CDR1 MNHEY and CDR2 SVGEGT come from the germline V gene. The V end lost 6 bases, the J end lost 4 bases, and 13 bases lay between the germline ends. This CDR3 has 14 residues.

The count of this clone is one. This sequence joins TRBV28 and TRBJ1-2; no clear D gene. Germline V gene sequence: CDR1 MDHEN, CDR2 SYDVKM. The V end was cut by 3 bases, the J end by 8 bases, with 13 bases between. This CDR3 has 13 residues. CDR3 amino acids: CASSFTAGGGYTF. CDR3 DNA: TGTGCCAGCAGTTTTACGGCAGGAGGAGGCTACACCTTC.

This chain links TRBV3-1 (or the pseudogene TRBV3-2) with TRBJ2-7; D possibly corresponds to TRBD2 (6 bases). Trimming shortened V by 6 bases and J by 4 bases, and 13 bases separated the two germline ends. In germline, CDR1 is LGHDT, CDR2 YNNKEL (reference sequence). The CDR3 is made up of 13 amino acids. The CDR3 here is CASSLGGRYEQYF. The CDR3 DNA sequence: TGTGCCAGCAGTCTCGGAGGGCGGTACGAGCAGTACTTC.

This chain uses TRBV5-3 with TRBJ1-5; 8 bases agree with TRBD1. TRBV5-3 falls under the ORF class, with uncertain function. Trimming took 4 bases from V and 1 from J; bases not matched to a gene: 13. The CDR3 length is 18 residues. The CDR3 DNA sequence: TGTGCCAGAAGCCAGGCCCGGACAGGGTATAGGAGCAATCAGCCCCAGCATTTT. As protein: CARSQARTGYRSNQPQHF.

The V gene is TRBV7-9, the J gene TRBJ1-4, with 7 bases fitting TRBD1. The CDR3 has 15 residues. Germline V CDR1 and CDR2: SEHNR, FQNEAQ (reference sequence). Losses at the gene ends were 5 bases for V and 8 bases for J; bases not matched to a gene: 11. This CDR3 is CASSQFGQEGEKLFF. The CDR3, as DNA: TGTGCCAGCAGCCAATTTGGACAGGAAGGGGAAAAACTGTTTTTT.

The chain employs TRBV6-5 and TRBJ2-7; 8 nucleotides match TRBD2. This CDR3 has 15 residues. Germline V gene sequence: CDR1 MNHEY, CDR2 SVGAGI. V was pared by 6 bases and J by 5 bases, with 12 bases of the junction left unmatched. CDR3 sequence: CASSQPPGLGNEQYF. CDR3 sequence (DNA): TGTGCCAGCAGCCAACCGCCGGGACTAGGTAACGAGCAGTACTTC.

The V call is TRBV19, the J call TRBJ2-3, with TRBD2 identical over 12 bases. The CDR3 spans 16 residues. Trimming cost V 5 bases and J 5 bases; bases outside gene matches: 8. Germline assignment: CDR1 LNHDA and CDR2 SQIVND (reference sequence). The CDR3 nucleotides are TGTGCCAGTAGTGAAAGACTAGCGGGAGCAAAAGATACGCAGTATTTT. This encodes CASSERLAGAKDTQYF.

This CDR3 is CASIGLAGVTNEQFF. CDR3 bases: TGCGCCAGCATAGGGCTGGCGGGAGTAACGAATGAGCAGTTCTTC. The J gene is TRBJ2-1, the V gene TRBV5-1; 7 nucleotides line up with TRBD2. V shed 6 bases and J 7 bases; nucleotides not matched to a gene: 13. The germline V gene has CDR1 SGHRS and CDR2 YFSETQ. This CDR3 spans 15 amino acids. Full variable domain (remainder filled in from reference TRBV5-1 and TRBJ2-1): KAGVTQTPRYLIKTRGQQVTLSCSPISGHRSVSWYQQTPGQGLQFLFEYFSETQRNKGNFPGRFSGRQFSNSRSEMNVSTLELGDSALYLCASIGLAGVTNEQFFGPGTRLTVL.

The chain uses TRBV6-5 and TRBJ2-7, with TRBD2 identical over 12 bases. The CDR3 is 13 residues long. Unmatched junction bases numbered 2, after V lost 6 bases and J lost 5 bases. Germline CDR1 is MNHEY and CDR2 is SVGAGI. The CDR3 nucleotides read TGTGCCAGCAGGACTAGCGGGAGTAACGAGCAGTACTTC. Its protein is CASRTSGSNEQYF.

V gene TRBV10-3 combines with J gene TRBJ1-5; D is uncertain. Germline CDR1 ENHRY, CDR2 SYGVKD. Trimming took off 4 bases at V and 11 bases at J, with 12 bases between the two ends. This CDR3 spans 12 amino acids. The CDR3 reads CAISGRPPSQHF. As DNA, the CDR3 is TGTGCCATCAGTGGCAGGCCACCTTCCCAGCATTTT.

The chain carries TRBV3-1 (or the pseudogene TRBV3-2) and TRBJ1-2, with D perhaps TRBD1 (5 bases). In germline, CDR1 is LGHDT, CDR2 YNNKEL (reference sequence). The ends were cut back, 0 bases at V and 5 bases at J, with 13 bases in the middle. There are 15 residues in the CDR3. The CDR3 nucleotides read TGTGCCAGCAGCCAAGACAGGGCTGAGTTATATGGCTACACCTTC. Its protein is CASSQDRAELYGYTF.

The chain employs TRBV20-1 and TRBJ2-5, with D possibly matching TRBD1 (5 bases). The CDR3 totals 16 residues. The germline V and J ends were trimmed by 3 bases and 4 bases, with 21 bases remaining between them. Germline CDR1 and CDR2: DFQATT and SNEGSKA (reference sequence). The chain's CDR3 is CSASIVDSPVPETQYF. The DNA for the CDR3 is TGCAGTGCTAGTATTGTTGACAGCCCCGTACCAGAGACCCAGTACTTC.

The chain links TRBV24-1 to TRBJ1-2; D possibly corresponds to TRBD1 (5 bases). The V gene's germline CDR1 is KGHDR and CDR2 SFDVKD. V was pared by 5 bases and J by 8 bases, with 8 bases between. The CDR3 is 11 residues long. The CDR3 DNA reads as TGTGCCACCAGTGGTCAGGGCGGCTACACCTTC. It encodes CATSGQGGYTF.

Written as DNA, the CDR3 is TGTGCCAGCACGTGGAAGACAGGGAAGGGGAATGAAAAACTGTTTTTT. Translated: CASTWKTGKGNEKLFF. The chain has TRBV3-1 (or the pseudogene TRBV3-2) and TRBJ1-4, with 7 nucleotides matching TRBD1. The trim removed 7 bases at V and 5 bases at J, leaving 13 bases unmatched. The germline V gene has CDR1 LGHDT and CDR2 YNNKEL (reference sequence). The CDR3 is 16 amino acids.

The chain recombines TRBV18 with TRBJ1-1; D not resolved. Germline loops: CDR1 KGHSH, CDR2 LQKENI. V was cut by 2 bases and J by 1 base, with 5 bases left in between. The CDR3 contains 13 residues. In DNA, the CDR3 is TGTGCCAGCTCACCATATCCGAACACTGAAGCTTTCTTT. Translated, it gives CASSPYPNTEAFF.

This chain joins TRBV4-1 and TRBJ1-1; D ambiguous. Trimming took 3 bases from V and 0 from J, leaving 11 bases between them. Per germline, CDR1 MGHRA and CDR2 YSYEKL. This CDR3 is built from 15 residues. CDR3 sequence: CASSHQALMNTEAFF. The CDR3, as DNA: TGCGCCAGCAGCCACCAGGCGCTAATGAACACTGAAGCTTTCTTT.